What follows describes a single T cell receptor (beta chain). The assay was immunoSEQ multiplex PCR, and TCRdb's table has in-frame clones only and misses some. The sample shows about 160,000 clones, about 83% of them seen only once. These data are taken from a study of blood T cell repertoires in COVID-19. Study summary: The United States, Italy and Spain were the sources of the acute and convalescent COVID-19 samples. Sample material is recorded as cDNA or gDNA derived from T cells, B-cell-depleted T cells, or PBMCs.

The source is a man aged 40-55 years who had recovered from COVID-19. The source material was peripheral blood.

The CDR3 DNA sequence: TGTGCCAGCAGCTTTTCGCAGGAATACGAGCAGTACTTC. Translated, it gives CASSFSQEYEQYF. This rearrangement joins TRBV11-2 to TRBJ2-7, with D uncertain. The CDR3 consists of 13 residues. V lost 3 bases, J lost 4 bases, and 10 bases lay in between. Germline CDR1 is SGHAT and CDR2 is FQNNGV. Complete variable domain (other parts from reference TRBV11-2 and TRBJ2-7): EAGVAQSPRYKIIEKRQSVAFWCNPISGHATLYWYQQILGQGPKLLIQFQNNGVVDDSQLPKDRFSAERLKGVDSTLKIQPAKLEDSAVYLCASSFSQEYEQYFGPGTRLTVT.